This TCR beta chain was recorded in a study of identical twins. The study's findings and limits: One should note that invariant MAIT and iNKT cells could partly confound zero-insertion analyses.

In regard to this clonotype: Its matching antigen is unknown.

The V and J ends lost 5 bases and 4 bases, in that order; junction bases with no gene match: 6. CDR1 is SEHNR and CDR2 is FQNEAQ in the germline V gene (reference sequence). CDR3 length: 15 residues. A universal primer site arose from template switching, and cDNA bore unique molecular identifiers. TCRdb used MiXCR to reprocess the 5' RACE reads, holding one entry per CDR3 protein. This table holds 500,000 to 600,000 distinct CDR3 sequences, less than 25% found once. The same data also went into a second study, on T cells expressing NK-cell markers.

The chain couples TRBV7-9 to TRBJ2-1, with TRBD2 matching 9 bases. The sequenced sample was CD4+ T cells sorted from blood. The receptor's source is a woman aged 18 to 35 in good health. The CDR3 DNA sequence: TGTGCCAGCAGCCAAAAGCGGGAGGATTACAATGAGCAGTTCTTC. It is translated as CASSQKREDYNEQFF.